This T cell receptor beta chain was captured in a study of blood T cells in healthy people across ages. A second PCR, run for about 6 to 12 cycles, used a sample-barcoded 5' primer plus a J-beta primer mix. TCRdb used MiXCR to reprocess the 5' RACE reads, holding one entry per CDR3 protein. The sample has about 970,000 distinct CDR3 sequences, about 53% seen once. V was pared by 6 bases and J by 0 bases, with 12 bases between. The CDR3 is made up of 15 amino acids. CDR1 and CDR2 from the germline V gene are MNHEY and SVGAGI. The chain has TRBV6-5 and TRBJ2-1; D gene uncertain. The origin of this receptor is a woman aged 55-75 years in good health. Specimen: blood. The CDR3 DNA follows: TGTGCCAGCAGAAGACACTCGAGCTCCTACAATGAGCAGTTCTTC. It yields the protein CASRRHSSSYNEQFF.